The 28 T cell receptor beta chains below were found in one sample sequenced in a study of CD8 T cells in Susac syndrome. Reverse transcription used about 0.45 to 1 ug RNA and random hexamers. TCRdb passed the immunoSEQ multiplex PCR reads through MiXCR, listing each CDR3 protein once. The sample carries over 150,000 distinct CDR3 sequences, 90% to 97% recorded once. The sample was CD4+ T cells from PBMCs. These receptors were obtained from a human donor with Susac syndrome.

The chain couples TRBV16 to TRBJ2-1, with D possibly matching TRBD2 (6 bases). CDR1 and CDR2 from the germline V gene are KGHSY and FQNENV. V gave up 2 bases and J gave up 9 bases, with 14 bases separating them. The CDR3 has 14 residues. This CDR3 reads CASSQRWGDGEQFF. DNA of the CDR3: TGTGCCAGCAGCCAAAGATGGGGGGATGGTGAGCAGTTCTTC.

The gene calls are TRBV3-1 and TRBJ1-1, with TRBD1 matching over 7 bases. The V segment lost 6 bases and the J segment 6 bases; nucleotides outside the gene matches: 4. Germline V gene sequence: CDR1 LGHDT, CDR2 YNNKEL (reference sequence). The CDR3 is 12 residues long. The CDR3 reads CASRITGAEAFF. CDR3 coding DNA: TGTGCCAGCAGGATCACAGGGGCTGAAGCTTTCTTT.

V is TRBV6-2 or TRBV6-3 and J is TRBJ1-5; D ambiguous. Germline CDR1 MNHEY, CDR2 SVGEGT. V was clipped by 1 base and J by 4 bases, with 5 bases between them. The CDR3 consists of 13 residues. The CDR3 is CASSYFENQPQHF. CDR3 coding DNA: TGTGCCAGCAGTTACTTCGAAAATCAGCCCCAGCATTTT.

The chain combines TRBV2 with TRBJ2-7, with D possibly being TRBD2 (6 bases). The CDR3 extends over 13 amino acids. Germline CDR1 and CDR2: SNHLY and FYNNEI. Trimming shortened V by 3 bases and J by 7 bases, and 13 bases separated the two germline ends. Written as DNA, the CDR3 is TGTGCCAGCAGTGACGGGAGCCTTGGGGAGCAGTACTTC. Translation gives CASSDGSLGEQYF.

This chain joins TRBV30 and TRBJ2-7; TRBD1 matches at 9 bases. The germline CDR1 and CDR2 sequences are GTSNPN and SVGIG (reference sequence). The junction had 8 bases not matched to a gene; V was cut back by 7 bases and J by 4 bases. CDR3 size: 13 residues. This chain's CDR3 is CASGTGSVYEQYF. For the CDR3, the DNA is TGTGCCTCCGGGACAGGGAGCGTGTACGAGCAGTACTTC.

This rearrangement joins TRBV6-1 to TRBJ2-1; 8 bases are a match to TRBD2. Germline V lookup: CDR1 MNHNS, CDR2 SASEGT. Trimming removed 7 bases from V and 3 bases from J; junction bases left unmatched: 11. CDR3 length: 16 amino acids. The CDR3 DNA sequence: TGTGCCAGCACCACCATCGGGCTAGCGGGCTACAATGAGCAGTTCTTC. Protein: CASTTIGLAGYNEQFF.

This chain's CDR3 is CASSSPGLLYEQYF. The DNA of the CDR3 is TGTGCCAGCAGTTCCCCGGGACTACTCTACGAGCAGTACTTC. The gene calls are TRBV28 and TRBJ2-7; 7 bases fit TRBD2. The length of the CDR3 is 14 residues. The germline V gene has CDR1 MDHEN and CDR2 SYDVKM. The junction had 6 bases not matched to a gene; V was cut back by 4 bases and J by 3 bases. Combining the CDR3 with reference TRBV28 and TRBJ2-7 gives the whole variable domain DVKVTQSSRYLVKRTGEKVFLECVQDMDHENMFWYRQDPGLGLRLIYFSYDVKMKEKGDIPEGYSVSREKKERFSLILESASTNQTSMYLCASSSPGLLYEQYFGPGTRLTVT.

The CDR3 nucleotides are TGTGCCAGCGTCGGTCCCGGGGAGCTGTTTTTT. Its protein is CASVGPGELFF. The gene calls are TRBV6-5 and TRBJ2-2; D unclear. Trimming took off 8 bases at V and 6 bases at J, with 7 bases between the two ends. CDR3 length: 11 amino acids. Germline CDR1 is MNHEY and CDR2 is SVGAGI.

The V call is TRBV3-1, the J call TRBJ2-4; D gene unclear. The germline V gene has CDR1 LGHDT and CDR2 YNNKEL (reference sequence). This CDR3 region has 16 residues. V was shortened by 1 base and J by 0 bases, with 10 bases between the two germline ends. CDR3 amino acids: CASSQGSTVAKNIQYF. The CDR3 DNA reads TGTGCCAGCAGCCAAGGTTCGACTGTAGCCAAAAACATTCAGTACTTC. The variable domain in full, completed from reference TRBV3-1 and TRBJ2-4, reads DTAVSQTPKYLVTQMGNDKSIKCEQNLGHDTMYWYKQDSKKFLKIMFSYNNKELIINETVPNRFSPKSPDKAHLNLHINSLELGDSAVYFCASSQGSTVAKNIQYFGAGTRLSVL.

The chain combines TRBV24-1 with TRBJ2-3; unclear D gene. There are 12 residues in the CDR3. With 5 bases removed from V and 2 bases from J, the gap between germline ends came to 4 bases. In germline, CDR1 is KGHDR, CDR2 SFDVKD. Here the CDR3 reads CATSGSTDTQYF. CDR3 sequence (DNA): TGTGCCACCAGTGGGTCCACAGATACGCAGTATTTT.

The chain recombines TRBV7-2 with TRBJ1-1; D remains ambiguous. V gave up 1 base and J gave up 10 bases, with 10 bases separating them. There are 12 residues in the CDR3. Germline V gene data show CDR1 as SGHTA and CDR2 as FQGNSA. CDR3: CASSLDPGGAFF. The CDR3 nucleotides are TGTGCCAGCAGCTTAGATCCAGGCGGAGCTTTCTTT.

The chain recombines TRBV7-9 with TRBJ1-1; D remains ambiguous. V was cut by 1 base and J by 4 bases, with 10 bases left in between. This CDR3 is built from 14 residues. Germline V lookup: CDR1 SEHNR, CDR2 FQNEAQ (reference sequence). CDR3 coding DNA: TGTGCCAGCAGCTTAGACGGGAGGCGCACTGAAGCTTTCTTT. Residues: CASSLDGRRTEAFF. The variable domain in full, with the rest retrieved from reference TRBV7-9 and TRBJ1-1, is DTGVSQNPRHKITKRGQNVTFRCDPISEHNRLYWYRQTLGQGPEFLTYFQNEAQLEKSRLLSDRFSAERPKGSFSTLEIQRTEQGDSAMYLCASSLDGRRTEAFFGQGTRLTVV.

J is TRBJ2-5 and V is TRBV6-2 or TRBV6-3; D is perhaps TRBD1 (7 bases). CDR1 is MNHEY and CDR2 is SVGEGT in the germline V gene. This CDR3 has 15 residues. The V end was cut by 4 bases, the J end by 5 bases, with 17 bases between. The CDR3 nucleotides read TGTGCCAGCAGTTCCGCCTTTTCAGGGGGGGAGACCCAGTACTTC. It translates to CASSSAFSGGETQYF.

V usage is TRBV12-3 or TRBV12-4 and J usage is TRBJ1-5; the D is unclear. There are 15 residues in the CDR3. Trimming cost V 2 bases and J 3 bases, with 11 bases left between them. The CDR3, as DNA: TGTGCCAGCAGTTTAACGGGTATTCCCAATCAGCCCCAGCATTTT. Translation: CASSLTGIPNQPQHF.

This clonotype was found once. V is TRBV6-2 or TRBV6-3 and J is TRBJ1-1; 8 nucleotides agree with TRBD1. The CDR3 spans 13 residues. Trimming removed 7 bases from V and 4 bases from J; junction bases left unmatched: 5. Looked up from germline, CDR1 is MNHEY and CDR2 is SVGEGT. The CDR3 nucleotides read TGTGCCAGCATCGTCACAGGGGGCACTGAAGCTTTCTTT. It translates to CASIVTGGTEAFF.

This rearrangement joins TRBV28 to TRBJ2-7; TRBD2 is a possible D gene (5 bases). The germline V gene has CDR1 MDHEN and CDR2 SYDVKM. The CDR3 sequence is 12 residues long. Trimming took 6 bases from V and 2 from J, leaving 8 bases between them. The CDR3 nucleotides read TGTGCCAGCAGCTCCGGGACCTACGAGCAGTACGTC. It yields the protein CASSSGTYEQYV.

This clonotype was observed once. This chain connects TRBV7-8 to TRBJ2-1; D could derive from TRBD1 or TRBD2 (5 bases each). Germline CDR1 reads SGHVS; CDR2 reads FQNEAQ. V was pared by 2 bases and J by 9 bases, with 17 bases between. This CDR3 has 15 residues. The CDR3 spells CASSLLGARDSEQFF. In DNA, the CDR3 is TGTGCCAGCAGCTTACTGGGAGCCCGAGACAGTGAGCAGTTCTTC.

This chain uses TRBV30 with TRBJ2-1; the match to TRBD2 covers 10 bases. The germline gives CDR1 GTSNPN, CDR2 SVGIG (reference sequence). Trimming removed 0 bases from V and 6 bases from J; junction bases left unmatched: 14. CDR3 length: 18 residues. The CDR3 nucleotides read TGTGCCTGGAGTGTACTGGCTAGCGGGAGAGGGGCTCGCAATGAGCAGTTCTTC. Translation: CAWSVLASGRGARNEQFF.

The chain joins TRBV4-3 to TRBJ1-2; a possible D gene is TRBD1 (6 bases). The CDR3 is made up of 15 amino acids. CDR1 and CDR2 from the germline V gene are LGHNA and YSLEER. V was trimmed by 5 bases and J by 4 bases, leaving 17 bases between them. The DNA for the CDR3 is TGCGCCAGCAGCGGACGAGGGGGTAAGAGCTATGGCTACACCTTC. Its translation is CASSGRGGKSYGYTF.

The chain uses TRBV12-3 or TRBV12-4 and TRBJ2-7, with 10 bases aligning to TRBD2. The CDR3 loop spans 15 amino acids. The V gene end was trimmed by 2 bases and the J gene end by 6 bases; junction bases not matched to a gene: 7. This CDR3 reads CASSLMSGRVGEQYF. The CDR3 region has the DNA TGTGCCAGCAGTTTAATGAGCGGGAGGGTAGGCGAGCAGTACTTC.

This sequence joins TRBV7-8 and TRBJ2-5; 9 bases are a match to TRBD2. V lost 2 bases to trimming and J lost 5 bases; unmatched junction nucleotides: 6. Germline CDR1 and CDR2: SGHVS and FQNEAQ. This CDR3 comprises 15 residues. DNA of the CDR3: TGTGCCAGCAGCTTAAGCGGGACTAGCTACGAGACCCAGTACTTC. This sequence encodes CASSLSGTSYETQYF. The whole variable domain, remainder taken from reference TRBV7-8 and TRBJ2-5, is GAGVSQSPRYKVAKRGQDVALRCDPISGHVSLFWYQQALGQGPEFLTYFQNEAQLDKSGLPSDRFFAERPEGSVSTLKIQRTQQEDSAVYLCASSLSGTSYETQYFGPGTRLLVL.

V gene TRBV4-3 combines with J gene TRBJ1-5; D call uncertain. Per the germline V gene, CDR1 is LGHNA and CDR2 is YSLEER. V was trimmed by 0 bases and J by 0 bases, leaving 0 bases between them. This CDR3 region has 13 residues. This CDR3 is CASSQDSNQPQHF. The CDR3 DNA reads TGCGCCAGCAGCCAAGATAGCAATCAGCCCCAGCATTTT.

V gene TRBV20-1 combines with J gene TRBJ2-7, with 8 bases fitting TRBD2. Germline V gene sequence: CDR1 DFQATT, CDR2 SNEGSKA (reference sequence). CDR3 length equals 14 residues. The V gene end was trimmed by 5 bases and the J gene end by 5 bases; junction bases not matched to a gene: 11. The CDR3 DNA follows: TGCAGTGCTTCCCGGCGGGGGGCTACTAACGAGCAGTACGTC. Residues: CSASRRGATNEQYV.

This chain joins TRBV12-3 or TRBV12-4 and TRBJ2-5; 7 nucleotides line up with TRBD1. V shed 5 bases and J 1 base; nucleotides not matched to a gene: 7. The CDR3 is made up of 15 amino acids. The CDR3 loop is CASSTRRTGQETQYF. In nucleotides, the CDR3 is TGTGCCAGCAGTACCCGGCGGACAGGCCAAGAGACCCAGTACTTC.

The chain is built from TRBV6-5 and TRBJ2-3; 8 bases map to TRBD2. J was trimmed by 6 bases and V by 5 bases; bases with no gene match: 10. This CDR3 is 15 amino acids long. Germline CDR1 reads MNHEY; CDR2 reads SVGAGI. Written as DNA, the CDR3 is TGTGCCAGCAGTGTGTTCGGGAGGGCCTCGGATACGCAGTATTTT. The encoded protein is CASSVFGRASDTQYF.

The chain joins TRBV10-3 to TRBJ1-1, with D maybe TRBD1 (6 bases). The CDR3 extends over 12 amino acids. Germline CDR1 reads ENHRY; CDR2 reads SYGVKD. The V and J ends lost 8 bases and 5 bases respectively, with 12 bases between them. For the CDR3, the DNA is TGTGCCATCTCGGGGGGCACGACTGAAGCTTTCTTT. It yields the protein CAISGGTTEAFF.

V and J are TRBV28 and TRBJ1-2; 8 nucleotides match TRBD1. CDR1 and CDR2 (germline): MDHEN, SYDVKM. The CDR3 is 17 residues long. V dropped 6 bases and J dropped 0; count of bases not matched to a gene: 12. CDR3 amino acids: CASRATPGQGANYGYTF. In DNA form, the CDR3 reads TGTGCCAGCAGAGCCACTCCCGGACAGGGCGCTAACTATGGCTACACCTTC.

The rearrangement links TRBV4-3 to TRBJ2-5; D not certain. From germline, CDR1 is LGHNA and CDR2 YSLEER. The CDR3 is 13 residues long. V gave up 4 bases and J gave up 1 base, with 7 bases separating them. CDR3 amino acids: CASSPQPQETQYF. CDR3 bases: TGCGCCAGCAGCCCGCAGCCCCAAGAGACCCAGTACTTC.